These T cell receptor beta chains were read from a single sample in a study of shared clonotypes between healthy human individuals. The table came from immunoSEQ multiplex PCR; TCRdb's copy has only in-frame clones and leaves some out. The sample shows roughly 2.5 million clones, 85% to 95% of them seen only once. The sample comprised naive CD4+ T cells sorted from blood. All receptors come from a man aged 18 to 30 in good health. The CDR3 runs from the conserved cysteine through the conserved F or W. A D gene is named only where the DNA matches it firmly. For some rows the clone size is stated as once, few or many, or as a class when expanded; others skip it.

j_call	v_call	clone_size	d_call	cdr3_aa	cdr3_nt
TRBJ2-3	TRBV13	NA	TRBD2	CASSLESGSFGADTQYF	TGTGCCAGCAGCTTAGAAAGCGGGAGCTTTGGTGCAGATACGCAGTATTTT
TRBJ1-6	TRBV28	once	NA	CASSPAQGGSYNSPLHF	TGTGCCAGCAGCCCCGCACAGGGAGGCTCCTATAATTCACCCCTCCACTTT
TRBJ1-1	TRBV7-9	NA	NA	CASSLADGGNTEAFF	TGTGCCAGCAGCTTGGCGGACGGCGGGAACACTGAAGCTTTCTTT
TRBJ2-3	TRBV18	NA	NA	CASSPIQTDTQYF	TGTGCCAGCTCACCCATCCAGACAGATACGCAGTATTTT
TRBJ1-6	TRBV19	once	NA	CASSLRGGGYNSPLHF	TGTGCCAGTAGTCTGCGTGGAGGGGGATATAATTCACCCCTCCACTTT
TRBJ2-3	TRBV6-5	NA	TRBD2	CAAQGAGGTQYF	TGTGCCGCGCAAGGAGCGGGAGGTACGCAGTATTTT
TRBJ2-3	TRBV14	NA	NA	CASSLGRSTDTQYF	TGTGCCAGCAGCCTTGGACGGAGCACAGATACGCAGTATTTT
TRBJ2-7	TRBV5-6	once	NA	CASSQLGQGNSPYEQYF	TGTGCCAGCAGCCAACTTGGCCAGGGTAATTCTCCGTACGAGCAGTACTTC
TRBJ2-1	TRBV28	NA	TRBD1	CASSTPGTGAYEQFF	TGTGCCAGCAGTACCCCCGGGACAGGGGCATATGAGCAGTTCTTC
TRBJ2-3	TRBV15	once	NA	CATSRDTESDPSTDTQYF	TGTGCCACCAGCAGAGATACGGAAAGCGACCCTAGCACAGATACGCAGTATTTT
TRBJ2-1	TRBV30	NA	NA	CAWRGPQAGDEQFF	TGTGCCTGGAGGGGGCCGCAGGCTGGCGATGAGCAGTTCTTC
TRBJ2-5	TRBV6-5	NA	NA	CASSRRQAYQETQYF	TGTGCCAGCAGCCGACGACAGGCCTACCAAGAGACCCAGTACTTC
TRBJ2-7	TRBV6-5	NA	NA	CASREGGGGEQYF	TGTGCCAGCCGCGAGGGAGGCGGCGGCGAGCAGTACTTC
TRBJ1-4	TRBV5-4	NA	NA	CASSLGGANEKLFF	TGTGCCAGCAGCTTGGGGGGGGCTAATGAAAAACTGTTTTTT
TRBJ1-2	TRBV10-3	NA	NA	CAISEGSYGYTF	TGTGCCATCAGTGAGGGGAGCTATGGCTACACCTTC
TRBJ2-6	TRBV9	NA	TRBD1	CASSVGDRVLSGANVLTF	TGTGCCAGCAGCGTAGGGGACAGGGTTCTCTCTGGGGCCAACGTCCTGACTTTC
TRBJ2-7	TRBV6-1	NA	NA	CASSESWRGYEQYF	TGTGCCAGCAGTGAGTCCTGGAGAGGATACGAGCAGTACTTC
TRBJ2-7	TRBV7-2	NA	NA	CASSLASGFSYEQYF	TGTGCCAGCAGCTTAGCGAGCGGTTTCTCCTACGAGCAGTACTTC
TRBJ2-1	TRBV7-9	once	TRBD2	CASRPLSGGRENEQFF	TGTGCCAGCAGGCCATTAAGCGGGGGACGTGAAAATGAGCAGTTCTTC
TRBJ1-2	TRBV27	NA	NA	CASTKDGNYGYTF	TGTGCCAGCACCAAGGACGGAAACTATGGCTACACCTTC
TRBJ1-1	TRBV9	NA	NA	CASSVEQGGRAFF	TGTGCCAGCAGCGTAGAACAGGGAGGGCGAGCTTTCTTT
TRBJ1-2	TRBV2	NA	NA	CASSVGRNYGYTF	TGTGCCAGCAGTGTCGGACGGAACTATGGCTACACCTTC
TRBJ1-5	TRBV6-6	NA	NA	CASSPYRVHSNQPQHF	TGTGCCAGCAGTCCTTACAGGGTACATAGCAATCAGCCCCAGCATTTT
TRBJ2-7	TRBV5-4	NA	NA	CASSLHGLLGEQYF	TGTGCCAGCAGCTTGCACGGACTACTAGGGGAGCAGTACTTC
TRBJ2-2	TRBV7-9	NA	TRBD2	CASSAIAGSTGELFF	TGTGCCAGCAGCGCTATAGCGGGGTCCACCGGGGAGCTGTTTTTT
TRBJ2-3	TRBV28	NA	TRBD2	CASSFKLAGNPTDTQYF	TGTGCCAGCAGTTTTAAACTAGCGGGAAACCCCACAGATACGCAGTATTTT
TRBJ1-3	TRBV5-1	NA	NA	CASSLEPGGSGNTIYF	TGCGCCAGCAGCTTGGAGCCGGGGGGATCTGGAAACACCATATATTTT
TRBJ2-1	TRBV14	NA	TRBD2	CASSSGTSGYNEQFF	TGTGCCAGCAGTTCCGGGACTAGCGGCTACAATGAGCAGTTCTTC
TRBJ2-7	TRBV5-7	NA	TRBD2	CASTPEPGGYEQYF	TGTGCCAGCACTCCGGAACCGGGGGGCTACGAGCAGTACTTC
TRBJ1-6	TRBV28	NA	NA	CASSFGGVGSPLHF	TGTGCCAGCAGTTTTGGAGGGGTGGGATCACCCCTCCACTTT
TRBJ2-4	TRBV10-3	NA	NA	CAISESGRDQNIQYF	TGTGCCATCAGTGAGAGCGGTAGGGACCAAAACATTCAGTACTTC
TRBJ1-2	TRBV7-9	NA	NA	CASSLDGYGYTF	TGTGCCAGCAGCTTAGACGGGTATGGCTACACCTTC
TRBJ1-2	TRBV11-3	NA	NA	CASPLRGDSNYGYTF	TGTGCCAGCCCCTTACGGGGGGATTCTAACTATGGCTACACCTTC
TRBJ2-5	TRBV28	NA	NA	CASRRGLGEQYF	TGTGCCAGCAGGCGGGGATTAGGGGAGCAGTACTTC
TRBJ1-5	TRBV19	few	NA	CASSIAPVSQPQHF	TGTGCCAGTAGTATTGCCCCCGTTAGCCAGCCCCAGCATTTT
TRBJ2-3	TRBV11-2	NA	NA	CASSLRPPSLTDTQYF	TGTGCCAGCAGCTTAAGGCCTCCGTCCCTCACAGATACGCAGTATTTT
TRBJ1-2	TRBV7-5	NA	NA	CARSLGGGQGSLGYTF	TGTGCCAGAAGCTTAGGAGGGGGACAGGGATCGCTTGGCTACACCTTC
TRBJ2-7	TRBV5-1	NA	TRBD1	CASSPGTGGADEQYF	TGCGCCAGCAGCCCCGGGACAGGGGGCGCAGACGAGCAGTACTTC
TRBJ2-7	TRBV18	NA	NA	CASSPSSFTYEQYF	TGTGCCAGCTCACCGTCATCATTCACCTACGAGCAGTACTTC
TRBJ2-5	TRBV7-8	NA	TRBD2	CASIEGTSGTNQETQYF	TGTGCCAGCATCGAGGGGACTAGCGGGACTAACCAAGAGACCCAGTACTTC
TRBJ2-5	TRBV2	NA	NA	CASSEDSSQETQYF	TGTGCCAGCAGTGAAGACTCGTCCCAAGAGACCCAGTACTTC
TRBJ2-2	TRBV28	NA	NA	CASSLFPTANTGELFF	TGTGCCAGCAGTTTATTCCCGACAGCGAACACCGGGGAGCTGTTTTTT
TRBJ2-1	TRBV7-2	NA	TRBD2	CASTSGTSAGNEQFF	TGTGCCAGCACTTCGGGGACTAGCGCTGGCAATGAGCAGTTCTTC
TRBJ2-6	TRBV27	NA	TRBD1	CASSLLSQGAGANVLTF	TGTGCCAGCAGTTTATTATCCCAGGGGGCTGGGGCCAACGTCCTGACTTTC